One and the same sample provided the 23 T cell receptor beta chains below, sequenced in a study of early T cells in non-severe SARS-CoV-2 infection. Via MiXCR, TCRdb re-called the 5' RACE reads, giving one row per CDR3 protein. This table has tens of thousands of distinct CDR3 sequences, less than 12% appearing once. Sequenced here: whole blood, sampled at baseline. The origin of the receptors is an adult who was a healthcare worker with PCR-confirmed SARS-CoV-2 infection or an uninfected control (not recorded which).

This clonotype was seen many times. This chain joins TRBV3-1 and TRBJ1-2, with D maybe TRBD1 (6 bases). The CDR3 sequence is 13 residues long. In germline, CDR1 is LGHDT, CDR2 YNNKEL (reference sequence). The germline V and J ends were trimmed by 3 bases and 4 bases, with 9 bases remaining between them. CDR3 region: CASSHGTSYGYTF. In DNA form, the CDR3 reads TGTGCCAGCAGCCACGGGACAAGCTATGGCTACACCTTC.

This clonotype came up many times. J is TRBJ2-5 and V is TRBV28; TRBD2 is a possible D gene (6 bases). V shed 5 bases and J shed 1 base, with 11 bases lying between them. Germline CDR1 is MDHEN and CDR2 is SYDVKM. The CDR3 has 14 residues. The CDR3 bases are TGTGCCAGCAGTGTGACTAGGGCCCAAGAGACCCAGTACTTC. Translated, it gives CASSVTRAQETQYF.

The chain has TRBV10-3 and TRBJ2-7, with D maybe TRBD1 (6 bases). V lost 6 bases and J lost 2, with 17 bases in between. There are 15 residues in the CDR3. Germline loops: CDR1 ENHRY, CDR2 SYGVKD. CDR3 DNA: TGTGCCATCAGCGACGAGAGACAGGCTACCTACGAGCAGTACTTC. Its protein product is CAISDERQATYEQYF.

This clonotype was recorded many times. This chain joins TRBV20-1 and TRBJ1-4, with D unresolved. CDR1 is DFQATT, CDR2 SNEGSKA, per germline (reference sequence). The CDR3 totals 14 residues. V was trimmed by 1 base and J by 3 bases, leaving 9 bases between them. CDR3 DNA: TGCAGTGCTAGAGTTGGCGCAGCTAATGAAAAACTGTTTTTT. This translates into CSARVGAANEKLFF.

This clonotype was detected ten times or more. CDR3 residues: CASSPPSGRLDEQFF. The CDR3 nucleotides are TGTGCCAGCAGCCCGCCTAGCGGGAGACTAGATGAGCAGTTCTTC. The chain employs TRBV7-8 and TRBJ2-1; 10 bases line up with TRBD2. The CDR3 sequence is 15 residues long. Germline CDR1 is SGHVS and CDR2 is FQNEAQ. The junction had 9 bases not matched to a gene; V was cut back by 5 bases and J by 8 bases.

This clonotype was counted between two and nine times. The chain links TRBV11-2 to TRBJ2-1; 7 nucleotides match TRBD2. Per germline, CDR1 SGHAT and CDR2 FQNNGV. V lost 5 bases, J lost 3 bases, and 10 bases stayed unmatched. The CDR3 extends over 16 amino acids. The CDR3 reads CASSPVRLARYNEQFF. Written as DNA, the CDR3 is TGTGCCAGCAGCCCCGTCCGACTAGCTCGCTACAATGAGCAGTTCTTC.

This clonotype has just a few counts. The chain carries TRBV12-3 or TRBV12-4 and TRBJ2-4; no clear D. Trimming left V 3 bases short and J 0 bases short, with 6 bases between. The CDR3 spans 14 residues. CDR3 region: CASSFSLAKNIQYF. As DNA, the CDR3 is TGTGCCAGCAGTTTTAGTCTAGCCAAAAACATTCAGTACTTC.

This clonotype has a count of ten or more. CDR3: CASTRDRGRINTGELFF. The CDR3 nucleotides are TGTGCCAGCACCCGGGACAGGGGCAGAATAAACACCGGGGAGCTGTTTTTT. The rearrangement joins TRBV6-1 to TRBJ2-2, with TRBD1 matching over 10 bases. Trimming removed 7 bases from V and 2 bases from J; junction bases left unmatched: 10. This CDR3 region has 17 residues. Germline assignment: CDR1 MNHNS and CDR2 SASEGT.

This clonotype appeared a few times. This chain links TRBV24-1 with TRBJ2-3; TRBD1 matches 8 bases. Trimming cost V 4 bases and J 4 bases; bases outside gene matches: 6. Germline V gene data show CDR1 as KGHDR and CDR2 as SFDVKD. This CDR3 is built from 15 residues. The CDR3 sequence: CATSDYGQGADTQYF. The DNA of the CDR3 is TGTGCCACCAGTGACTACGGACAGGGCGCAGATACGCAGTATTTT.

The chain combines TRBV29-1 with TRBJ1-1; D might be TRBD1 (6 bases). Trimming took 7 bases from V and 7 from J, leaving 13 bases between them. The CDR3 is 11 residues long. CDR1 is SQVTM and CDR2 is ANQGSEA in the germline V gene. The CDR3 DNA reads TGCAGCGCGCACAGGGTGGATGAAGCTTTCTTT. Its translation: CSAHRVDEAFF.

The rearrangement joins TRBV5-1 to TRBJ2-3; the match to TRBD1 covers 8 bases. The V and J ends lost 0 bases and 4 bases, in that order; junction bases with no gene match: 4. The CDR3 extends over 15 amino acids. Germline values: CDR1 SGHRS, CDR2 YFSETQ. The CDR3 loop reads CASSLETGVSDTQYF. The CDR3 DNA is TGCGCCAGCAGCTTGGAGACAGGGGTTTCAGATACGCAGTATTTT.

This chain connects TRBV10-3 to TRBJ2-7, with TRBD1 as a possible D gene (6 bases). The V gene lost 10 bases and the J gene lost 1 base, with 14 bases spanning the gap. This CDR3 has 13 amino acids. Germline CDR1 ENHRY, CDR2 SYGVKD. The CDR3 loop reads CASTGTQSYEQYF. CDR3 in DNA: TGTGCCAGCACCGGGACACAATCCTACGAGCAGTACTTC.

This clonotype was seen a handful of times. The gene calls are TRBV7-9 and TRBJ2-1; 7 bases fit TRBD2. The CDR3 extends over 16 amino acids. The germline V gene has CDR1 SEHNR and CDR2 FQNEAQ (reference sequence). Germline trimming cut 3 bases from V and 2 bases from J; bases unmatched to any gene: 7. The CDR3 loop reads CASSFASGPPYNEQFF. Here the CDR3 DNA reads TGTGCCAGCAGCTTCGCTAGCGGCCCCCCCTACAATGAGCAGTTCTTC.

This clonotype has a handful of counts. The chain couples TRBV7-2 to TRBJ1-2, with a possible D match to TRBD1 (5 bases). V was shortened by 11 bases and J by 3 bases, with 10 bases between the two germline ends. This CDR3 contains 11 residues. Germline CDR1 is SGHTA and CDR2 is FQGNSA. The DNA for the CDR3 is TGTGCCGGGGACGGAGACTATGGCTACACCTTC. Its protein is CAGDGDYGYTF. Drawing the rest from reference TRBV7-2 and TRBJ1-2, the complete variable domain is GAGVSQSPSNKVTEKGKDVELRCDPISGHTALYWYRQSLGQGLEFLIYFQGNSAPDKSGLPSDRFSAERTGGSVSTLTIQRTQQEDSAVYLCAGDGDYGYTFGSGTRLTVV.

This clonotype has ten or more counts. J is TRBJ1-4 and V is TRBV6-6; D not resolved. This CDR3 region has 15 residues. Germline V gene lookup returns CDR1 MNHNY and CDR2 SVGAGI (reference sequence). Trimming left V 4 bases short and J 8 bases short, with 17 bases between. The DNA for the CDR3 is TGTGCCAGCAGTTCCGCCGGGATACGGGGAGAAAAACTGTTTTTT. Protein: CASSSAGIRGEKLFF.

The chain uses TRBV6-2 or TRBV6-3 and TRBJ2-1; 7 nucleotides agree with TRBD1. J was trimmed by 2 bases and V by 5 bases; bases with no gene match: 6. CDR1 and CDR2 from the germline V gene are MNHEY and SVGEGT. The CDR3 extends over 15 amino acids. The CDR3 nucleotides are TGTGCCAGCAGTCAGGACAGGCTTCCCTACAATGAGCAGTTCTTC. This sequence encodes CASSQDRLPYNEQFF.

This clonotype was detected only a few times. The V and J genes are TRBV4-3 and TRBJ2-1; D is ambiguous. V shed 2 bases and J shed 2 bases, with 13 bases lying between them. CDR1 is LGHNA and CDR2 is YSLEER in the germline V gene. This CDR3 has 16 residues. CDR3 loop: CASSQSGLGAYNEQFF. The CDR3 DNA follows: TGCGCCAGCAGCCAATCCGGGCTAGGCGCCTACAATGAGCAGTTCTTC.

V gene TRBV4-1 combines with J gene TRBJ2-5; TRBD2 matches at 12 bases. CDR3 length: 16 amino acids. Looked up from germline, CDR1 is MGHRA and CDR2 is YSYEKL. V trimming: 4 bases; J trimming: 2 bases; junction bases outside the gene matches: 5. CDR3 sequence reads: CASSLGLAGRQETQYF. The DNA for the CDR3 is TGCGCCAGCAGCCTCGGACTAGCGGGGAGACAAGAGACCCAGTACTTC.

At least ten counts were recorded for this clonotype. This CDR3 is CASSYDGTNLYNSPLHF. As DNA, the CDR3 is TGTGCCAGCAGTTACGATGGGACAAACCTCTATAATTCACCCCTCCACTTT. The rearrangement links TRBV6-2 or TRBV6-3 to TRBJ1-6; tentative D call: TRBD1 (6 bases). With 2 bases removed from V and 3 bases from J, the gap between germline ends came to 14 bases. CDR1 and CDR2 from the germline V gene are MNHEY and SVGEGT. The CDR3 covers 17 residues.

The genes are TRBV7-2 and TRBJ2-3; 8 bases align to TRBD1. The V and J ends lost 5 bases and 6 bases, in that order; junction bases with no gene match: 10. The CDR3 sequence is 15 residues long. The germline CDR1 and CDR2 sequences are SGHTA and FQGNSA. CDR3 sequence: CASSLYGQGLDTQYF. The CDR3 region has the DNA TGTGCCAGCAGCCTTTACGGACAGGGATTGGATACGCAGTATTTT.

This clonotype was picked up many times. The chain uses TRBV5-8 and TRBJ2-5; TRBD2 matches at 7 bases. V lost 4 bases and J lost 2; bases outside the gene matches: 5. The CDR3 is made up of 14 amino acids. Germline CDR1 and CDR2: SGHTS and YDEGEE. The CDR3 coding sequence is TGTGCCAGCAGCATAGGGACTATACAAGAGACCCAGTACTTC. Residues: CASSIGTIQETQYF.

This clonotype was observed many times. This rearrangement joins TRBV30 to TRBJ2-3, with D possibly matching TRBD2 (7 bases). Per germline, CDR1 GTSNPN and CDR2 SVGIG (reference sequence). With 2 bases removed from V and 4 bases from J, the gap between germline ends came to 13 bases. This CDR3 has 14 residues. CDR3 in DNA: TGTGCCTGGAGTTCGGGGGAGGGGGCAGATACGCAGTATTTT. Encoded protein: CAWSSGEGADTQYF.

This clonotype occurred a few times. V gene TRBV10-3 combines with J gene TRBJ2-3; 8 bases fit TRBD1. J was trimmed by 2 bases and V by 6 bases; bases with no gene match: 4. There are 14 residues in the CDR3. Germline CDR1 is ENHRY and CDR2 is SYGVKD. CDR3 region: CAIRDRDPTDTQYF. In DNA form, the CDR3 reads TGTGCCATCAGGGACAGGGATCCCACAGATACGCAGTATTTT.